This entry lists 8 T cell receptor beta chains sequenced from one sample in a study of blood T cells in healthy people across ages. A second PCR of about 7 to 11 cycles used a sample-barcoded 5' primer and a J-beta primer mix. TCRdb redid the calling of the 5' RACE reads with MiXCR, one entry per CDR3 protein. This sample has 1.5 million to 2 million distinct CDR3 sequences, with 40% to 55% found just once. The sequencing input was blood. These receptors all come from a woman in her thirties or forties in good health.

This clonotype turned up a few times. The rearrangement uses TRBV7-2 and TRBJ2-7; D is undetermined. This CDR3 spans 14 amino acids. Trimming cost V 2 bases and J 2 bases, with 10 bases left between them. The germline CDR1 and CDR2 sequences are SGHTA and FQGNSA. CDR3 loop: CASSLLQIAYEQYF. As DNA, the CDR3 is TGTGCCAGCAGCTTACTACAGATAGCCTACGAGCAGTACTTC.

V gene TRBV19 combines with J gene TRBJ2-7; 7 bases are shared with TRBD1. V shed 4 bases, J shed 3 bases, and the junction held 12 bases outside the gene matches. CDR1 and CDR2 from the germline V gene are LNHDA and SQIVND (reference sequence). The CDR3 has 16 residues. CDR3 nucleotide sequence: TGTGCCAGTAGTAACTTCCTCCGGGACAGTAACTACGAGCAGTACTTC. Its protein product is CASSNFLRDSNYEQYF.

This clonotype was seen a few times. V is TRBV29-1 and J is TRBJ1-4; D perhaps matches TRBD1 (6 bases). CDR1 is SQVTM, CDR2 ANQGSEA, per germline. V was pared by 6 bases and J by 4 bases, with 15 bases between. The CDR3 spans 14 residues. The CDR3 nucleotides are TGCAGCGTGGCTGGACAGCAGAATAATGAAAAACTGTTTTTT. Protein sequence: CSVAGQQNNEKLFF.

This sequence joins TRBV7-2 and TRBJ2-7, with 7 nucleotides matching TRBD1. V lost 8 bases and J lost 1; bases outside the gene matches: 2. The V gene's germline CDR1 is SGHTA and CDR2 FQGNSA. This CDR3 spans 12 amino acids. CDR3 sequence: CASGQVSYEQYF. The CDR3 region has the DNA TGTGCCAGCGGACAGGTTTCCTACGAGCAGTACTTC. Supplemented by reference TRBV7-2 and TRBJ2-7, the full variable domain reads GAGVSQSPSNKVTEKGKDVELRCDPISGHTALYWYRQSLGQGLEFLIYFQGNSAPDKSGLPSDRFSAERTGGSVSTLTIQRTQQEDSAVYLCASGQVSYEQYFGPGTRLTVT.

This clonotype was seen more than once but under ten times. J is TRBJ2-6 and V is TRBV3-1; D unresolved. The CDR3 sequence is 15 residues long. The V gene lost 5 bases and the J gene lost 0 bases, with 8 bases spanning the gap. Germline CDR1 is LGHDT and CDR2 is YNNKEL (reference sequence). CDR3 DNA sequence: TGTGCCAGCAGCTCAATTCCCTCTGGGGCCAACGTCCTGACTTTC. This translates into CASSSIPSGANVLTF.

The V and J genes are TRBV29-1 and TRBJ2-5; 7 nucleotides align to TRBD1. CDR3 length: 12 amino acids. Germline-derived CDR1 and CDR2 are SQVTM and ANQGSEA. V lost 3 bases to trimming and J lost 11 bases; unmatched junction nucleotides: 9. CDR3 protein: CSVDVRGYGQYF. CDR3 DNA: TGCAGCGTTGATGTCAGGGGGTACGGGCAGTACTTC.

V gene TRBV7-9 combines with J gene TRBJ1-5; D not resolved. V lost 2 bases and J lost 7, with 9 bases in between. CDR3 size: 13 residues. In germline, CDR1 is SEHNR, CDR2 FQNEAQ (reference sequence). The CDR3 DNA sequence: TGTGCCAGCAGCTTAAGTGTCGCCCAGCCCCAGCATTTT. Amino acids: CASSLSVAQPQHF.

In its sample, this clonotype was seen a few times. The chain employs TRBV20-1 and TRBJ2-1, with a tentative D call TRBD2 (6 bases). Germline CDR1 DFQATT, CDR2 SNEGSKA (reference sequence). CDR3 length: 15 amino acids. Trimming cost V 5 bases and J 6 bases, with 20 bases left between them. The CDR3 loop reads CSARTPGLRTNEQFF. CDR3 sequence (DNA): TGCAGTGCTCGGACCCCGGGACTGAGAACCAATGAGCAGTTCTTC.